This T cell receptor (beta chain) was captured in a study of human T cells and chemical hapten exposure. Study overall: Patients, mostly women, had alopecia areata, alopecia totalis or alopecia universalis.

The CDR3 totals 15 residues. Trimming cost V 4 bases and J 7 bases; bases outside gene matches: 10. The germline V gene has CDR1 LGHDT and CDR2 YNNKEL (reference sequence). One entry per CDR3 protein, called by TCRdb with MiXCR from the RACE reads. The data contain over 65,000 distinct CDR3 sequences, about 10% of them singletons. Documented time point: patch test 1, 2 weeks after DPC sensitization. Treatment denoted: therapeutic diphenylcyclopropenone sensitization with weekly scalp DPC. Someone pulled total RNA out of unfractionated whole blood. This clonotype was counted between two and nine times. This specimen consisted of whole blood, obtained in connection with sensitization to the hapten diphenylcyclopropenone (DPC). The clonotype comes from a woman in her forties or fifties with alopecia areata. Some clones in this sample may be carry-over from other donors' samples. The chain uses TRBV3-1 and TRBJ2-1; 7 nucleotides line up with TRBD2. CDR3 in amino acids: CASSLGEVAGNEQFF. The CDR3 DNA reads as TGTGCCAGCAGCCTCGGGGAGGTAGCGGGTAATGAGCAGTTCTTC.